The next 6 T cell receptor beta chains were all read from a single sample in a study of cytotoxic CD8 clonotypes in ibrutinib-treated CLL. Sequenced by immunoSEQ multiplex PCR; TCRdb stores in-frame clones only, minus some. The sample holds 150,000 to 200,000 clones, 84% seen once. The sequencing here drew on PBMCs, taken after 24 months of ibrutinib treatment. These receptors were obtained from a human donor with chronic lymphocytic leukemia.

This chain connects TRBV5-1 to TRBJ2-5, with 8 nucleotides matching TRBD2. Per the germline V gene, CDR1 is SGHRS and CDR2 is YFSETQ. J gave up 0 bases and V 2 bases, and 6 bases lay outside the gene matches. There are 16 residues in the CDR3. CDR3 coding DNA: TGCGCCAGCAGCTTTATAGCGGGATCAAACCAAGAGACCCAGTACTTC. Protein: CASSFIAGSNQETQYF.

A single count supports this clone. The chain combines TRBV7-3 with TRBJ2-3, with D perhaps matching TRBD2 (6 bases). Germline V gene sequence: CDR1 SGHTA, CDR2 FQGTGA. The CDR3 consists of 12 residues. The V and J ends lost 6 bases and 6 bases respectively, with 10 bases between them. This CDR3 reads CASRREVDTQYF. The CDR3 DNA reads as TGTGCCAGCAGGCGGGAAGTTGATACGCAGTATTTT. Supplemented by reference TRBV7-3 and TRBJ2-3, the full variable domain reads GAGVSQTPSNKVTEKGKYVELRCDPISGHTALYWYRQSLGQGPEFLIYFQGTGAADDSGLPNDRFFAVRPEGSVSTLKIQRTERGDSAVYLCASRREVDTQYFGPGTRLTVL.

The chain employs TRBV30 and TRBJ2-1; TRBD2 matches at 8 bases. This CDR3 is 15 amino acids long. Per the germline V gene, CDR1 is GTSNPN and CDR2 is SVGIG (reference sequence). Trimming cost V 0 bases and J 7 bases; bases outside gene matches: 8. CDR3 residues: CAWSVLSGSKNEQFF. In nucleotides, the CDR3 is TGTGCCTGGAGTGTACTCAGCGGGAGTAAGAATGAGCAGTTCTTC.

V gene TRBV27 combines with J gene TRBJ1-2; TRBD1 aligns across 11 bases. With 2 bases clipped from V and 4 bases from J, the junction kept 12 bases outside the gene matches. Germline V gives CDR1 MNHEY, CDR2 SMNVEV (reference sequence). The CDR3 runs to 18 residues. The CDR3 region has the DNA TGTGCCAGCAGTTTAGAAGGGACAGGGGGATCCAGGGTCTATGGCTACACCTTC. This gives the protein CASSLEGTGGSRVYGYTF.

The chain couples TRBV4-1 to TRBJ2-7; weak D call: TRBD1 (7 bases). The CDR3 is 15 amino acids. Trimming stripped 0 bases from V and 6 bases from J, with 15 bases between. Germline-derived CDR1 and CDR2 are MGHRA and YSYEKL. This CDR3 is CASSQDFQGGREQYF. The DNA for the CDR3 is TGCGCCAGCAGCCAAGATTTCCAGGGGGGACGCGAGCAGTACTTC.

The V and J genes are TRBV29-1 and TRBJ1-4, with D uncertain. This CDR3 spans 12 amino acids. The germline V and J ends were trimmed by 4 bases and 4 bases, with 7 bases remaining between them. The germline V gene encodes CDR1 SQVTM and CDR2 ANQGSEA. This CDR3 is CSVGTHNEKLFF. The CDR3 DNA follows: TGCAGCGTTGGGACGCATAATGAAAAACTGTTTTTT. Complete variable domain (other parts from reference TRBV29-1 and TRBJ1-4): SAVISQKPSRDICQRGTSLTIQCQVDSQVTMMFWYRQQPGQSLTLIATANQGSEATYESGFVIDKFPISRPNLTFSTLTVSNMSPEDSSIYLCSVGTHNEKLFFGSGTQLSVL.